This entry features one T cell receptor (beta chain) sequence. This clone's antigen is unknown. Base quality data are lacking; no much larger clone is found one base away. Libraries were prepared through the immunoSEQ multiplex PCR assay. In most patients, genomic DNA was isolated using the Qiagen DNeasy Blood and Tissue Kit and sent frozen to Adaptive Biotechnologies for TCR sequencing. Adaptive Biotechnologies carried out high-throughput TCR-beta CDR3 sequencing of genomic DNA for most patients. Per the original workflow: Adaptive's ImmunoSEQ software was the source of the TCR sequencing data for 15 to 20 patients, while a few other patients were processed with MiXCR and VDJtools. To correct CD4 versus CD8 sorting errors, any sequence found in both subsets at a frequency ratio below 5:1 was removed. CDR3 nucleotide sequences shared between donor and recipient were removed because the origin of such sequences could not be assigned. To be classed as alloreactive, a clone needed at least 2-fold expansion over unstimulated cells and a minimum CFSE-low frequency of 0.002% (template counts) or 0.001% (read counts). Mappable clones were those detected in sequenced pre-transplant spleen, lymph node, or MLR CFSE-low populations of the donor or recipient. Cumulative frequency of alloreactive clones was calculated as a percentage of all sequences weighted by copy number. TCRdb took this table from immuneACCESS and kept in-frame rearrangements with V and J called. Such tables lack part of the clones; where checked against another copy, unresolved V genes explain under half of the gap, and the rest is unexplained. Clone size and the V and J calls come from that table; the DNA yielded D and trimming. For this sample there are roughly 89,000 clones; about nine tenths appear just once. The ten largest clones take up approximately 0.1% of the sample.

This sample was taken from a study of graft-versus-host responses after intestinal transplantation (dated by TCRdb to about 2021). With respect to the entire study: Multivisceral, liver-intestinal, or isolated intestinal transplants were received by the recipients. All recipients received anti-thymocyte globulin induction followed by maintenance tacrolimus and steroids for around three years. Graft-versus-host and host-versus-graft alloreactive T cell clones were tracked in the graft, circulation and bone marrow after intestinal transplantation using bulk TCR-beta CDR3 sequencing. Alloreactive clones were identified by sequencing pre-transplant mixed lymphocyte reaction products and comparing these products with unstimulated pre-transplant donor and recipient T cells. Of the approximately 24 intestinal transplant recipients enrolled in the cohort, one of whom was a retransplant, a few patients without pretransplant specimens were excluded. Donor T cell macrochimerism was defined as a peak of at least 4% donor T cells among recipient peripheral blood mononuclear cells. Instead of going to the commercial service, samples from a few later patients were sequenced in-house on an Illumina MiSeq and processed with MiXCR. The paper's findings and limits, for the study overall: GvH clones were found in recipient bone marrow, and some of the GvH clones appeared earlier in ileal mucosa or blood, which is consistent with an intestinal mucosal origin. Peak levels of circulating GvH clones were associated with declines in HvG clones early after transplant. Patients with donor T cell macrochimerism had high GvH to HvG T cell clonal ratios in their allografts. The conclusions were limited by the relatively low number and heterogeneity of the intestinal transplant patients.

This specimen's time point label, interpreted: cells obtained before transplantation from donor or recipient. CD3+CD4+ and CD3+CD8+ populations were FACS-sorted from unstimulated pre-transplant donor and recipient cells taken from spleen or lymph nodes. Measured from the cysteine to the phenylalanine, the CDR3 is 16 residues long. CDR3 DNA is the only sequence kept; it has 48 bases, read in frame from the first base. As encoded in the germline V gene, CDR1 is SGHTA while CDR2 is FQGNSA. Trimming removed 1 base from V and 4 bases from J; the gene matches leave 9 bases unexplained. The V and J genes are TRBV7-2 and TRBJ2-7; 8 central nucleotides agree with TRBD1. This TCR derives from a human donor who received an intestinal transplant. The input for sequencing was unstimulated CD4+ T cells sorted from spleen or lymph node cells, taken before intestinal transplant. In nucleotide form, the sequence is TGTGCCAGCAGCTTAGTGGCGGACAGGGTAGCGTACGAGCAGTACTTC. This encodes CASSLVADRVAYEQYF.